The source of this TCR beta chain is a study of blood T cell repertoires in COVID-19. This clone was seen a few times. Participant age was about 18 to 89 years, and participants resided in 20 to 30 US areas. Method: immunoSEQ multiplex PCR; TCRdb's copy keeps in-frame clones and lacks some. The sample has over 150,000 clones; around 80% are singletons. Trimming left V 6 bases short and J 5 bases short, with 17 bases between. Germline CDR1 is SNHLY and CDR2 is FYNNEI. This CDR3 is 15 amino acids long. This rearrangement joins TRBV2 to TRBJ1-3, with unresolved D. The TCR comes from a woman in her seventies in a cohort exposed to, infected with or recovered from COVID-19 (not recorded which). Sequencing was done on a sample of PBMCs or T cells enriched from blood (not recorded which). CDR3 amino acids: CASSPPNQERNTIYF. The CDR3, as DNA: TGTGCCAGCAGCCCACCCAATCAAGAGCGAAACACCATATATTTT.